Listed below are T cell receptor beta chains from one sample, sequenced in a study of a mutant IDH1 vaccine in newly diagnosed glioma. Libraries were prepared by immunoSEQ multiplex PCR; TCRdb keeps only in-frame clonotypes and omits some of them. The repertoire holds some 30,000 clones, with around 80% as singletons. These TCRs are of unknown antigen specificity. The sequencing used PBMCs, collected from a glioma patient whose treatment included an IDH1 peptide vaccine. Receptor source: a woman between 35 and 50 years old with glioma. CDR3s include the opening cysteine and the closing phenylalanine or tryptophan. A D gene is named only where the DNA matches it firmly. Some rows have no size entry. The others give once, few or many, or a class for an expanded clone.

>18|TRBJ1-4|TRBV5-8|.|TRBD1
TGTGCCAGCGGGACAGGGGAATACAACATAAGAACTAATGAAAAACTGTTTTTT
CASGTGEYNIRTNEKLFF
>17|TRBJ2-7|TRBV7-6|.|.
TGTGCCAGCAGCTTAGCCAGAGGGACGGGGGCCTCGGGGGAGCAGTACTTC
CASSLARGTGASGEQYF
>14|TRBJ2-7|TRBV2|.|.
TGTGCCAGCAGGAGGGGACCAGACTCCTACGAGCAGTACTTC
CASRRGPDSYEQYF
>14|TRBJ2-5|TRBV27|.|.
TGTGCCAGCAGTACCCCGGGACCACAAGAGACCCAGTACTTC
CASSTPGPQETQYF
>14|TRBJ1-2|TRBV14|few|.
TGTGCCAGCAGCCTTAAAGTCGGGGGTTATGGCTACACCTTC
CASSLKVGGYGYTF
>13|TRBJ2-3|TRBV2|.|.
TGTGCCAGCAGTGCTTTCGCGGCGTATACGCAGTATTTT
CASSAFAAYTQYF
>13|TRBJ1-2|TRBV6-1|once|.
TGTGCCAGCAGTGAATCGTTCAACTATGGCTACACCTTC
CASSESFNYGYTF
>14|TRBJ2-3|TRBV27|.|.
TGTGCCAGCACCTGGACGGGGAGATTGGATACGCAGTATTTT
CASTWTGRLDTQYF
>16|TRBJ2-3|TRBV9|.|.
TGTGCCAGCAGCGTAGGCCCTAGCGAAGGCACAGATACGCAGTATTTT
CASSVGPSEGTDTQYF
>16|TRBJ2-1|TRBV7-2|.|.
TGTGCCAGCAGCCCCCGGCTAGCGCGAGGGAACAATGAGCAGTTCTTC
CASSPRLARGNNEQFF
>15|TRBJ2-2|TRBV5-1|few|.
TGCGCCAGCAGCTTGGATGCGGCTACCGGAGGGGAGCTGTTTTTT
CASSLDAATGGELFF
>14|TRBJ1-2|TRBV9|.|.
TGTGCCAGCAGACCCGGGGGTCGGGGCAATGGCTACACCTTC
CASRPGGRGNGYTF
>16|TRBJ2-7|TRBV25-1|once|.
TGTGCCAGCAGTGAATATGGCGACAGCAGCTCCTACGAGCAGTACTTC
CASSEYGDSSSYEQYF
>14|TRBJ2-7|TRBV5-1|.|TRBD2
TGCGCCAGCAGCTTTAGCGGGGGTTCCTACGAGCAGTACTTC
CASSFSGGSYEQYF
>12|TRBJ1-4|TRBV27|.|.
TGTGCCAGCAGATTGGGGCGGGAAAAACTGTTTTTT
CASRLGREKLFF
>15|TRBJ1-5|TRBV21-1|.|.
TGTGCCAGCAGCAAAGTGTCCCGGAACGATCAGCCCCAGCATTTT
CASSKVSRNDQPQHF
>14|TRBJ2-7|TRBV19|.|.
TGTGCCAGTAGTACCTCCGGGATCCCCCACGAGCAGTACTTC
CASSTSGIPHEQYF
>13|TRBJ2-5|TRBV30|few|.
TGTGCCTGGAGTCCTGCAGGGGAAGAGACCCAGTACTTC
CAWSPAGEETQYF
>15|TRBJ2-5|TRBV6-1|.|TRBD2
TGTGCCAGCCTGTGGGGGCGGGGGGCTCAAGAGACCCAGTACTTC
CASLWGRGAQETQYF
>14|TRBJ1-5|TRBV29-1|.|.
TGCAGCGTTGAAGATAGGGAGAGCAATCAGCCCCAGCATTTT
CSVEDRESNQPQHF
>14|TRBJ2-1|TRBV25-1|few|TRBD1
TGTGCCAGCAGATTAGGGACAGGGATAAATGAGCAGTTCTTC
CASRLGTGINEQFF
>14|TRBJ1-1|TRBV25-1|few|.
TGTGCCAGCAGTGAGCCGGGATCAAACACTGAAGCTTTCTTT
CASSEPGSNTEAFF
>13|TRBJ2-3|TRBV5-6|.|.
TGTGCCAGCAGCTTGGGCCTGGGGGATACGCAGTATTTT
CASSLGLGDTQYF
>18|TRBJ2-5|TRBV5-1|.|.
TGCGCCAGCAGCTTGGCGCGGGGTCAGGGGACAACCCAAGAGACCCAGTACTTC
CASSLARGQGTTQETQYF
>12|TRBJ2-3|TRBV5-4|.|.
TGTGCCAGCAGCTTATTCGCCCATACGCAGTATTTT
CASSLFAHTQYF
>14|TRBJ1-4|TRBV2|.|TRBD1
TGTGCCAGCAATGGAGGGACAGGGAATGAAAAACTGTTTTTT
CASNGGTGNEKLFF
>14|TRBJ1-1|TRBV29-1|.|TRBD1
TGCAGCTTTAGGACAGGGGCCTTGAACACTGAAGCTTTCTTT
CSFRTGALNTEAFF
>15|TRBJ2-5|TRBV7-9|.|TRBD2
TGTGCCAGCAGAAAACTAGCGGGCCTCCAAGAGACCCAGTACTTC
CASRKLAGLQETQYF